This T cell receptor (beta chain) was identified during a study of blood T cell repertoires in COVID-19. Authors' data handling: The assay estimated nucleated cells by amplifying reference gene primers. Assay used: immunoSEQ multiplex PCR; TCRdb lists only in-frame clones, some missing. That table furnishes V, J and clone size, whereas the DNA furnished D and trimming. The sample contains 350,000 to 400,000 clones, roughly 90% of which appear only once. With V trimmed by 7 bases and J by 5 bases, 8 bases remained unmatched. Germline V gene sequence: CDR1 SNHLY, CDR2 FYNNEI. The CDR3 consists of 14 residues. This clone was seen only a few times.

This TCR derives from a woman in her sixties or seventies with COVID-19, enrolled during active disease. Sequencing was carried out using peripheral blood. The V call is TRBV2, the J call TRBJ1-2; 9 nucleotides line up with TRBD1. The CDR3 spells CASTNRGRIYGYTF. The CDR3 DNA reads TGTGCCAGCACCAACAGGGGGCGAATTTATGGCTACACCTTC.